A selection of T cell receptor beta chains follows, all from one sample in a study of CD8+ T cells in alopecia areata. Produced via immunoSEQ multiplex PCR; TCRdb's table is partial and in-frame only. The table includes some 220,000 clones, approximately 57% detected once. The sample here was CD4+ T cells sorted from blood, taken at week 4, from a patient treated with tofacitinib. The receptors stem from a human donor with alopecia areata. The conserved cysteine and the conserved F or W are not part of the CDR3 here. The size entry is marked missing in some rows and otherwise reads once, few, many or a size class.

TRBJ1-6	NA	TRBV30	ASQGLNSPLH
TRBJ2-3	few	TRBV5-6	ASSFRDTQY
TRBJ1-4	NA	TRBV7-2	ASSATGTAKD
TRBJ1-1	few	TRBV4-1	ASSRGQTMLDTEAF
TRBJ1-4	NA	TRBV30	AWSVGGSEKLF
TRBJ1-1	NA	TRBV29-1	SAAKVLNTEAF
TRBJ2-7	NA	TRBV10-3	AISEIDYEQY
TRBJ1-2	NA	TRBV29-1	SVEDPGKGYT
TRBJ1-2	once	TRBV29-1	SVGGDYGYT
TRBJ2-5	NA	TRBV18	ASSPLRTGGETQY
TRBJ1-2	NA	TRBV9	ASSAGQGANYGYT
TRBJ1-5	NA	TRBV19	ASRRTVNQPQH
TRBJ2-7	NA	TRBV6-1	ASRVNRGYEQY
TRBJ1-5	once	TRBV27	ASSFGYSNQPQH
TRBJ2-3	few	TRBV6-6	ASSLGQGITDTQY
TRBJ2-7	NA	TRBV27	ASTDIFREQY
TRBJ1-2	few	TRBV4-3	ASSQDDRGNTYGYT
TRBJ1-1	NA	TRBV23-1	ASSPRRGYTEAF
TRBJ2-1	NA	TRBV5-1	ASSFRGGDNEQF
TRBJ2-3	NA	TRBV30	AWSRGLAGAKDTQY
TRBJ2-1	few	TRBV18	ASSPRLAGDNEQF
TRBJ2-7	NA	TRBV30	AWSRQASSYEQY
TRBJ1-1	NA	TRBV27	ASRPMWRVNTEAF
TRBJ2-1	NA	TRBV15	ATSREGFGNEQF